This T cell receptor beta chain was identified during a study of T cell responses to AZD1222 COVID-19 vaccine. The study's findings and limits: Per reports, nearly half of all spike-specific TCRs target regions that are unmutated in variants. Samples come after the peak T cell response, not at day 14.

Points on this clone: Its specificity is unknown.

There are 15 residues in the CDR3. Germline CDR1 reads PRHDT; CDR2 reads FYEKMQ (reference sequence). The V segment lost 5 bases and the J segment 4 bases; nucleotides outside the gene matches: 9. Sequenced by immunoSEQ multiplex PCR; TCRdb stores in-frame clones only, minus some. This table holds 110,000 to 150,000 clones, 70% to 90% found once. The TCR comes from an adult in good health. The chain has TRBV13 and TRBJ2-7; 9 bases are a match to TRBD2. The source material was peripheral blood, sampled on day 0 of AZD1222 vaccination. The CDR3 bases are TGTGCCAGCAGCCCCGGACTAGCGCGGAATTACGAGCAGTACTTC. Residues: CASSPGLARNYEQYF. Complete variable domain (other parts from reference TRBV13 and TRBJ2-7): AAGVIQSPRHLIKEKRETATLKCYPIPRHDTVYWYQQGPGQDPQFLISFYEKMQSDKGSIPDRFSAQQFSDYHSELNMSSLELGDSALYFCASSPGLARNYEQYFGPGTRLTVT.